This record concerns one TCR beta chain sequence. Antigen: not known. Germline CDR1 reads SNHLY; CDR2 reads FYNNEI. With V trimmed by 7 bases and J by 0 bases, 5 bases remained unmatched. The CDR3 has 14 amino acids. These data originate in a study of cytomegalovirus exposure and HLA in healthy donors. The study, taken as a whole, reports: It was 164 TCR beta chains that were listed as cytomegalovirus-associated.

It was with 60 Vbeta and 13 Jbeta primers that the PCR ran. The repertoire was sequenced with immunoSEQ multiplex PCR; TCRdb's copy has only in-frame clones and lacks some. This sample has over 250,000 clones, with roughly 89% found just once. The receptor was derived from a middle-aged man in good health and CMV-seropositive. V usage is TRBV2 and J usage is TRBJ2-7; 8 bases are a match to TRBD2. What was sequenced was PBMCs. CDR3 sequence (DNA): TGTGCCAGCACCCCGACTAGCGCCTCCTACGAGCAGTACTTC. Protein product: CASTPTSASYEQYF.